Below are 16 T cell receptor beta chains sequenced from a single sample in a study of Graves' ophthalmopathy and Graves' hyperthyroidism. The sequenced template was RNA, covering the TCR beta CDR3 region. HTBI primers served in a first-round RT-PCR, which a second-round multiplex PCR followed. Each CDR3 protein is one row after TCRdb ran MiXCR on the multiplex PCR reads. In the table there are about 700,000 distinct CDR3 sequences, roughly 41% of which are singletons. The specimen sequenced was peripheral blood. These receptors all come from an adult man with Graves' ophthalmopathy.

The chain combines TRBV20-1 with TRBJ2-2; the D is unclear. This CDR3 has 14 residues. CDR1 DFQATT and CDR2 SNEGSKA come from the germline V gene (reference sequence). Trimming left V 2 bases short and J 5 bases short, with 12 bases between. The CDR3 is CSARRPSGTGELFF. The CDR3 nucleotides read TGCAGTGCTAGACGTCCGAGTGGGACCGGGGAGCTGTTTTTT.

In its sample, this clonotype was seen a few times. The chain couples TRBV12-3 or TRBV12-4 to TRBJ2-2; D gene ambiguous. Trimming took 1 base from V and 4 from J, leaving 7 bases between them. This CDR3 is built from 14 residues. The CDR3 bases are TGTGCCAGCAGTTTAGACCGACTCACCGGGGAGCTGTTTTTT. It encodes CASSLDRLTGELFF.

The gene calls are TRBV25-1 and TRBJ2-2; 9 nucleotides line up with TRBD1. CDR1 MGHDK and CDR2 SYGVNS come from the germline V gene. This CDR3 spans 16 amino acids. V dropped 3 bases and J dropped 4; count of bases not matched to a gene: 6. The CDR3 region is CASSDRDRAGTGELFF. DNA of the CDR3: TGTGCCAGCAGTGACAGGGACAGGGCTGGCACCGGGGAGCTGTTTTTT.

A word on this clonotype: An end of the junction differs from the germline gene, which may be a read error. The rearrangement links TRBV20-1 to TRBJ2-5, with TRBD1 as a possible D gene (6 bases). The CDR3 loop spans 13 amino acids. The V gene's germline CDR1 is DFQATT and CDR2 SNEGSKA (reference sequence). In DNA form, the CDR3 reads TGCAATGCTATATCAGGGGTCCAAGAGACCCAGTACTTC. It codes for CNAISGVQETQYF.

V is TRBV2 and J is TRBJ2-2, with D hard to call. The CDR3 spans 17 residues. Germline loops: CDR1 SNHLY, CDR2 FYNNEI. V gave up 7 bases and J gave up 1 base, with 19 bases separating them. CDR3 DNA sequence: TGTGCCAGCAATTTTGAGGACCGCAAGAAGAACACCGGGGAGCTGTTTTTT. Protein: CASNFEDRKKNTGELFF.

This clonotype was recorded many times. V and J are TRBV7-9 and TRBJ2-7, with 9 bases matching TRBD1. The CDR3 extends over 14 amino acids. V lost 5 bases and J lost 6; bases outside the gene matches: 8. CDR1 SEHNR and CDR2 FQNEAQ come from the germline V gene (reference sequence). Here the CDR3 reads CASSIPGQGAEQYF. CDR3 bases: TGTGCCAGCAGCATCCCGGGACAGGGTGCCGAGCAGTACTTC.

The CDR3 region is CASSLVGATDTQYF. The CDR3, as DNA: TGTGCCAGCAGCTTAGTGGGGGCGACAGATACGCAGTATTTT. This chain joins TRBV7-9 and TRBJ2-3; tentatively, D is TRBD1 (6 bases). The V end was cut by 1 base, the J end by 3 bases, with 8 bases between. CDR1 SEHNR and CDR2 FQNEAQ come from the germline V gene (reference sequence). This CDR3 spans 14 amino acids.

This clonotype has a count of ten or more. The chain carries TRBV13 and TRBJ1-3; maybe TRBD1 (5 bases). Trimming pared 5 bases from V and 0 bases from J, leaving 23 bases between. Per the germline V gene, CDR1 is PRHDT and CDR2 is FYEKMQ (reference sequence). CDR3 length: 19 amino acids. CDR3 amino acids: CASSKRGNIGTYSGNTIYF. The CDR3 nucleotides read TGTGCCAGCAGCAAACGTGGCAACATAGGGACCTACTCTGGAAACACCATATATTTT. Variable domain in full (rest from reference TRBV13 and TRBJ1-3): AAGVIQSPRHLIKEKRETATLKCYPIPRHDTVYWYQQGPGQDPQFLISFYEKMQSDKGSIPDRFSAQQFSDYHSELNMSSLELGDSALYFCASSKRGNIGTYSGNTIYFGEGSWLTVV.

This clonotype was found many times. The V and J genes are TRBV10-3 and TRBJ1-1; D ambiguous. V was trimmed by 0 bases and J by 1 base, leaving 6 bases between them. Germline CDR1 is ENHRY and CDR2 is SYGVKD. The CDR3 runs 14 residues. CDR3 residues: CAISESGANTEAFF. CDR3 bases: TGTGCCATCAGTGAGTCCGGCGCGAACACTGAAGCTTTCTTT.

This clonotype was seen more than once but under ten times. V gene TRBV10-3 combines with J gene TRBJ2-3; TRBD2 is a possible D gene (6 bases). Deletions cut 4 bases from V and 0 bases from J, with 11 bases between. Germline CDR1 and CDR2: ENHRY and SYGVKD. The CDR3 runs to 15 residues. The CDR3 spells CAISADRESTDTQYF. CDR3 DNA: TGTGCCATCAGTGCCGACCGGGAGAGCACAGATACGCAGTATTTT.

Notes on this clonotype: At one end the junction does not follow the germline gene, possibly because of a read error. V and J are TRBV4-2 and TRBJ1-2; 8 positions match TRBD1. Germline values: CDR1 LGHNA, CDR2 YNFKEQ. This CDR3 is built from 15 residues. The CDR3 DNA is TGTGCCAGCAGCCATCAGGGACAGGCAAACTATGGCCACACCTTC. Protein sequence: CASSHQGQANYGHTF.

This clonotype occurred many times. The chain combines TRBV6-6 with TRBJ2-7; D may be TRBD2 (6 bases). The V gene lost 1 base and the J gene lost 5 bases, with 12 bases spanning the gap. The CDR3 spans 14 residues. Germline loops: CDR1 MNHNY, CDR2 SVGAGI (reference sequence). The CDR3 reads CASSYWAGRNEQYF. The CDR3 DNA reads TGTGCCAGCAGTTACTGGGCGGGACGGAACGAGCAGTACTTC.

This clonotype has a handful of counts. This rearrangement joins TRBV7-9 to TRBJ1-4; D not resolved. Germline-derived CDR1 and CDR2 are SEHNR and FQNEAQ (reference sequence). The CDR3 has 17 residues. V dropped 5 bases and J dropped 0 bases, with 16 bases sitting between them. The CDR3 here is CASSPRKGDTTNEKLFF. CDR3 nucleotides: TGTGCCAGCAGCCCCAGGAAGGGAGATACAACTAATGAAAAACTGTTTTTT.

This chain uses TRBV25-1 with TRBJ2-7, with D tentatively TRBD1 or TRBD2 (5 bases each). The CDR3 is made up of 13 amino acids. CDR1 is MGHDK, CDR2 SYGVNS, per germline. V was trimmed by 8 bases and J by 4 bases, leaving 15 bases between them. The CDR3 protein is CASSPNEGYEQYF. In DNA, the CDR3 is TGTGCCAGCTCACCAAATGAGGGGTACGAGCAGTACTTC.

This clonotype was seen ten or more times. The rearrangement uses TRBV12-3 or TRBV12-4 and TRBJ1-5, with D hard to call. The V gene lost 0 bases and the J gene lost 7 bases, with 7 bases spanning the gap. The CDR3 contains 13 residues. The CDR3 reads CASSLAGAQPQHF. DNA of the CDR3: TGTGCCAGCAGTTTAGCAGGCGCCCAGCCCCAGCATTTT.

The chain is built from TRBV10-3 and TRBJ2-2; TRBD1 matches at 8 bases. From germline, CDR1 is ENHRY and CDR2 SYGVKD. Trimming took 10 bases from V and 4 from J; bases not matched to a gene: 14. The CDR3 totals 16 residues. The CDR3: CASSLDRGQGTGELFF. CDR3 bases: TGTGCCAGCAGCCTAGACAGGGGCCAGGGCACCGGGGAGCTGTTTTTT.